This T cell receptor beta chain was observed in a study of blood T cell repertoires in COVID-19. Study-wide context: The study drew acute and convalescent COVID-19 samples from the United States, Italy and Spain.

The protocol was immunoSEQ multiplex PCR, while the TCRdb copy is restricted to in-frame clones and leaves out a portion. The data show 150,000 to 200,000 clones, under 90% seen once. CDR1 and CDR2 (germline): SGHNT, YYREEE (reference sequence). The CDR3 has 17 residues. The V segment lost 0 bases and the J segment 4 bases; nucleotides outside the gene matches: 2. Cohorts were assigned according to the clinical history that participants reported. Symptom resolution, clearance, or two negative PCRs marked donors in Cohort 3 as recovered. This clonotype was sampled from a man in his 60s who had recovered from COVID-19. This rearrangement joins TRBV5-4 to TRBJ2-3, with 16 bases aligning to TRBD2. Material: PBMCs or T cells enriched from blood (not recorded which). Here the CDR3 DNA reads TGTGCCAGCAGCTTGGCGGGACTAGCGGGAGGGGCAGATACGCAGTATTTT. It encodes CASSLAGLAGGADTQYF. The full variable domain, its missing parts supplied by reference TRBV5-4 and TRBJ2-3, is ETGVTQSPTHLIKTRGQQVTLRCSSQSGHNTVSWYQQALGQGPQFIFQYYREEENGRGNFPPRFSGLQFPNYSSELNVNALELDDSALYLCASSLAGLAGGADTQYFGPGTRLTVL.